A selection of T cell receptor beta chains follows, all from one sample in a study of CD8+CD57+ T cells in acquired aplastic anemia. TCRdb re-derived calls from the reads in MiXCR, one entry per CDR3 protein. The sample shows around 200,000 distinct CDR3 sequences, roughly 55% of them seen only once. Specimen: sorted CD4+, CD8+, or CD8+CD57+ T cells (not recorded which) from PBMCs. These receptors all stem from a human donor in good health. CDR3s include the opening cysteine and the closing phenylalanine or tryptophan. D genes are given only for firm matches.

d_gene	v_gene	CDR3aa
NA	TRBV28	CASSFWQGETQYF
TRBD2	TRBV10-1	CASRASGTSGGALETQYF
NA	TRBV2	CASSQNRELEQYF
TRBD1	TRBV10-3	CAISLDRAYEQYF
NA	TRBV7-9	CASSLGSGQETQYF
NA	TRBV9	CASSVGVGGNSPLHF
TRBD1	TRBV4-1	CASSQDGDRDYGYTF
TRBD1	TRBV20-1	CSAPGGGGQGAAYEQYF
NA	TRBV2	CASSRDTGSGANVLTF
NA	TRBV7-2	CASSLPAVQENSPLHF
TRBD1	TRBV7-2	CASSLDRGKETQYF
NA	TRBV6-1	CASSEPRYEQYF
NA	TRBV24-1	CATSVDGEAFF
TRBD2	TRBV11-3	CASSLGGGLEQYF
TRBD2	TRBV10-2	CASSASITSGSTDTQYF
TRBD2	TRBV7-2	CASSLLAGGPSDTQYF
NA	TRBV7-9	CASSLAGQTNAEAFF
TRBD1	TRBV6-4	CASSTRQGGSPLHF
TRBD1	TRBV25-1	CASSEFYTGQGDYGYTF
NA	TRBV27	CASSMDPAWGEAFF
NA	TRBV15	CATSSSSQDQYNEQFF
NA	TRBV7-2	CASSLVASEGETQYF
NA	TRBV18	CASSPEDARYAEAFF
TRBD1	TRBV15	CAASPQGQGVRELFF
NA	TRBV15	CATSGLGEKLFF
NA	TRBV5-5	CASSFGYAGATDTQYF
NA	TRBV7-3	CASSQGSNQPQHF
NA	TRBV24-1	CATSDPAVKAGELFF
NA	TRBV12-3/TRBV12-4	CASSFKSLNTEAFF
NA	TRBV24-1	CATGDTDYEQYF
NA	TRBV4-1	CASSQEGAYEQYF
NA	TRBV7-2	CASSPTLAFF
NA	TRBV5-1	CASSATSWFRDEAFF